This T cell receptor beta chain was sequenced during a study of cytomegalovirus exposure and HLA in healthy donors. A multiplex PCR was run with 60 Vbeta primers and 13 Jbeta primers. Libraries were prepared by immunoSEQ multiplex PCR; TCRdb keeps only in-frame clonotypes and omits some of them. The data contain some 120,000 clones, around 81% of them singletons. Findings of the study overall: A later analysis reportedly identified an Asian-associated ancestry cluster as carrying fewer N-insertions than the 666-donor mean. Analyses of presence and absence presupposed an approximately uniform sequencing depth across donors.

For this clone: The target antigen is unknown.

The sequencing input was PBMCs. This sequence was found in a woman in her twenties or thirties in good health and CMV-seronegative.

DNA for the CDR3: TGTGCCAGCAGGGACAGGGCTGGGGAGACCCAGTACTTC. It is translated as CASRDRAGETQYF. The V gene is TRBV6-1, the J gene TRBJ2-5; 8 bases match TRBD1. The CDR3 has 13 amino acids. CDR1 and CDR2 from the germline V gene are MNHNS and SASEGT. V lost 6 bases, J lost 5 bases, and 5 bases stayed unmatched.